One TCR beta chain is described in this entry. What it binds is unknown. This record belongs to a study of cytomegalovirus exposure and HLA in healthy donors. Looking at the study overall: Assignment to the Caucasian-associated ancestry cluster applied to approximately 79% of the approximately 400 genotyped donors. Study-level findings and limits: The majority of CMV-associated TCR beta chains were reported as apparently HLA-restricted in a later analysis. Cytomegalovirus-associated status was assigned to more than 150 TCR beta chains.

CDR1 and CDR2 from the germline V gene are SNHLY and FYNNEI. The CDR3 consists of 14 residues. Germline trimming cut 5 bases from V and 0 bases from J; bases unmatched to any gene: 3. The PCR was carried out with 60 Vbeta primers and 13 Jbeta primers. The repertoire was sequenced with immunoSEQ multiplex PCR; TCRdb's copy has only in-frame clones and lacks some. The sample has about 150,000 clones, roughly 72% seen once. Material: PBMCs. The rearrangement joins TRBV2 to TRBJ1-1; 7 bases are a match to TRBD1. The TCR was taken from a man aged 30 to 39 in good health and CMV-seronegative. The CDR3 spells CASSSQGMNTEAFF. The CDR3 DNA is TGTGCCAGCAGTTCACAGGGGATGAACACTGAAGCTTTCTTT.